This TCR beta chain was sequenced for a study of T cell responses to AZD1222 COVID-19 vaccine. As for the study in general: Analysis merged second doses at about 4 or about 12 weeks.

A word on this clone: Its antigen is not known.

Generated by immunoSEQ multiplex PCR, the TCRdb table keeps only in-frame clones and is missing some. The table records more than 75,000 clones, about nine tenths of them present only once. Study conclusions and caveats: Scientists sampled the repertoires only once the peak T cell response had passed. Only six or seven AZD1222 recipients were seropositive at baseline.

The sample in question was peripheral blood, obtained on day 0 of AZD1222 vaccination. The sequence was collected from an adult in good health.

The CDR3 sequence is CASSFPGALNTEAFF. The CDR3 nucleotides are TGTGCCAGCAGCTTTCCCGGGGCCCTGAACACTGAAGCTTTCTTT. The V and J genes are TRBV7-2 and TRBJ1-1; possibly TRBD1 for D (5 bases). The germline V gene encodes CDR1 SGHTA and CDR2 FQGNSA. V was pared by 3 bases and J by 0 bases, with 11 bases between. The CDR3 has 15 amino acids. The variable domain in full, with the rest retrieved from reference TRBV7-2 and TRBJ1-1, is GAGVSQSPSNKVTEKGKDVELRCDPISGHTALYWYRQSLGQGLEFLIYFQGNSAPDKSGLPSDRFSAERTGGSVSTLTIQRTQQEDSAVYLCASSFPGALNTEAFFGQGTRLTVV.